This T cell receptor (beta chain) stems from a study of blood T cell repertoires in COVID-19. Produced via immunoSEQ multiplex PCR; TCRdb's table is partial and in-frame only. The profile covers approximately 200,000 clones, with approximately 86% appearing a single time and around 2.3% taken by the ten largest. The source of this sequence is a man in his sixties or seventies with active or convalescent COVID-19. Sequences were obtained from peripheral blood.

For the CDR3, the DNA is TGTGCCTGGAGCGCCTTGGGAGGGAATAATTACTATGGCTACACCTTC. It yields the protein CAWSALGGNNYYGYTF. V gene TRBV30 combines with J gene TRBJ1-2; D gene unclear. Deletions cut 3 bases from V and 3 bases from J, with 20 bases between. The germline V gene has CDR1 GTSNPN and CDR2 SVGIG (reference sequence). The CDR3 is made up of 16 amino acids.